The present TCR beta chain was sequenced within a study of blood T cell repertoires in COVID-19. Study at large: Samples taken during acute and convalescent COVID-19 were collected in the United States, Italy and Spain. Sources were T cells, B-cell-depleted T cells, or PBMCs; the material itself was cDNA or gDNA.

Original analysis: Reference gene primer amplification yielded estimated nucleated cell counts. Assay used: immunoSEQ multiplex PCR; TCRdb lists only in-frame clones, some missing. V, J and clone size are taken as reported in that table, and D and trimming were inferred from the DNA itself. The sample shows about 210,000 clones, 65% to 85% of them seen only once. The germline V gene has CDR1 SGHTA and CDR2 FQGNSA. Trimming at V came to 1 base and at J to 2 bases, leaving 7 bases not matched to a gene. The CDR3 covers 17 residues. The cohort comprised adults aged about 18 to 100 years residing in 20 to 25 US areas. This clone appeared once.

Specimen: PBMCs or T cells enriched from blood (not recorded which). This clonotype was obtained from a man aged 25 to 40 with acute COVID-19. The chain recombines TRBV7-2 with TRBJ1-3; 8 bases are a match to TRBD1. The CDR3 DNA reads TGTGCCAGCAGCTTAGATCCGACAGGGGTCACTGGAAACACCATATATTTT. Its protein is CASSLDPTGVTGNTIYF.